Listed here are 15 T cell receptor beta chains from one sample, sequenced in a study of CD8 T cells in Susac syndrome. Random hexamers were used to reverse transcribe an amount of about 0.45 to 1 ug RNA. Via MiXCR, TCRdb re-called the immunoSEQ multiplex PCR reads, giving one row per CDR3 protein. The sample includes 100,000 to 150,000 distinct CDR3 sequences, around 94% of them seen just once. Sequencing was carried out using CD4+ T cells from PBMCs. All receptors derive from a human donor in good health.

The chain links TRBV29-1 to TRBJ2-7, with D perhaps matching TRBD1 (6 bases). Germline V gene sequence: CDR1 SQVTM, CDR2 ANQGSEA. Trimming stripped 3 bases from V and 4 bases from J, with 7 bases between. This CDR3 spans 11 amino acids. The CDR3, as DNA: TGCAGCGTTGACAGGGGTTACGAGCAGTACTTC. This translates into CSVDRGYEQYF.

This rearrangement joins TRBV7-2 to TRBJ2-7; D is perhaps TRBD1 (5 bases). Per the germline V gene, CDR1 is SGHTA and CDR2 is FQGNSA. V was shortened by 5 bases and J by 1 base, with 15 bases between the two germline ends. The CDR3 covers 15 residues. The DNA for the CDR3 is TGTGCCAGCAGCGAGACAGCCTCCCCTTCCTACGAGCAGTACTTC. It yields the protein CASSETASPSYEQYF.

This chain uses TRBV20-1 with TRBJ2-2; D is tentatively TRBD1 or TRBD2 (5 bases each). The CDR3 is made up of 14 amino acids. The V gene's germline CDR1 is DFQATT and CDR2 SNEGSKA (reference sequence). The V end was cut by 1 base, the J end by 3 bases, with 9 bases between. The CDR3 sequence is CSARVQGHTGELFF. The CDR3 DNA reads TGCAGTGCTAGAGTTCAGGGACACACCGGGGAGCTGTTTTTT.

This clonotype was observed a handful of times. The rearrangement uses TRBV3-1 and TRBJ1-1; D is possibly TRBD1 (5 bases). This CDR3 contains 15 residues. Germline lookup yields CDR1 LGHDT and CDR2 YNNKEL (reference sequence). V was clipped by 4 bases and J by 3 bases, with 15 bases between them. CDR3 sequence (DNA): TGTGCCAGCAGCCCTTGGGGGGGAGGGGACACTGAAGCTTTCTTT. It codes for CASSPWGGGDTEAFF.

CDR3 amino acids: CASSLFSGEDTQYF. CDR3 sequence (DNA): TGCGCCAGCAGCTTGTTCTCCGGTGAAGATACGCAGTATTTT. The chain recombines TRBV5-1 with TRBJ2-3; D unresolved. V dropped 1 base and J dropped 5 bases, with 11 bases sitting between them. Looked up from germline, CDR1 is SGHRS and CDR2 is YFSETQ. The CDR3 runs 14 residues.

The J gene is TRBJ2-2, the V gene TRBV20-1, with TRBD2 matching over 9 bases. The junction had 10 bases not matched to a gene; V was cut back by 5 bases and J by 6 bases. The CDR3 sequence is 15 residues long. Germline V gene lookup returns CDR1 DFQATT and CDR2 SNEGSKA (reference sequence). Here the CDR3 DNA reads TGCAGTGCTCAGCCACTTGGGACTAGCTCCGGGGAGCTGTTTTTT. It yields the protein CSAQPLGTSSGELFF.

The rearrangement joins TRBV12-3 or TRBV12-4 to TRBJ1-2; TRBD1 matches 7 bases. The CDR3 runs 14 residues. Trimming cost V 6 bases and J 4 bases; bases outside gene matches: 8. The CDR3 nucleotides are TGTGCCAGCAGCCGACAGGGCCGGGGCTATGGCTACACCTTC. This translates into CASSRQGRGYGYTF.

The chain couples TRBV5-1 to TRBJ2-6; D is ambiguous. This CDR3 comprises 16 residues. V lost 0 bases and J lost 2, with 9 bases in between. Germline values: CDR1 SGHRS, CDR2 YFSETQ. CDR3 sequence: CASSLGTVAGANVLTF. The CDR3 bases are TGCGCCAGCAGCTTGGGGACGGTAGCTGGGGCCAACGTCCTGACTTTC.

CDR3 residues: CASSVHLAGLLSTEAFF. The CDR3 DNA reads as TGTGCCAGCAGCGTCCACTTGGCAGGGCTACTATCCACTGAAGCTTTCTTT. The chain has TRBV14 and TRBJ1-1; perhaps TRBD1 as D (5 bases). V lost 5 bases and J 4 bases, leaving 23 bases between the germline ends. CDR1 SGHDN and CDR2 FVKESK come from the germline V gene. This CDR3 is built from 17 residues.

This sequence joins TRBV19 and TRBJ2-3; weak D call: TRBD2 (6 bases). The CDR3 extends over 12 amino acids. The ends were cut back, 3 bases at V and 9 bases at J, with 10 bases in the middle. CDR1 is LNHDA, CDR2 SQIVND, per germline (reference sequence). CDR3 region: CASSIAEGTQYF. The CDR3 DNA is TGTGCCAGTAGTATTGCGGAGGGAACGCAGTATTTT.

The rearrangement joins TRBV3-1 to TRBJ2-3; possible D gene TRBD2, 6 bases. There are 12 residues in the CDR3. V was clipped by 6 bases and J by 8 bases, with 12 bases between them. Germline CDR1 reads LGHDT; CDR2 reads YNNKEL (reference sequence). The CDR3 nucleotides are TGTGCCAGCAGGGGGAGGCTGGGTACGCAGTATTTT. Translated, it gives CASRGRLGTQYF.

CDR3 region: CSANPGTTSQAFF. CDR3 DNA sequence: TGCAGTGCTAACCCCGGGACAACCTCCCAAGCTTTCTTT. The genes are TRBV20-1 and TRBJ1-1; D perhaps matches TRBD1 (6 bases). V lost 4 bases and J lost 9, with 18 bases in between. CDR3 length: 13 residues. Germline V gives CDR1 DFQATT, CDR2 SNEGSKA (reference sequence).

The chain carries TRBV20-1 and TRBJ1-2; D is unclear. Deletions cut 3 bases from V and 4 bases from J, with 12 bases between. Germline V gives CDR1 DFQATT, CDR2 SNEGSKA (reference sequence). The length of the CDR3 is 13 residues. CDR3 protein: CSASSGRTYGYTF. CDR3 nucleotides: TGCAGTGCTAGTTCTGGACGGACCTATGGCTACACCTTC.

The chain has TRBV5-1 and TRBJ2-1, with 13 bases matching TRBD2. Germline CDR1 SGHRS, CDR2 YFSETQ. The trim removed 0 bases at V and 7 bases at J, leaving 4 bases unmatched. This CDR3 spans 16 amino acids. CDR3 nucleotide sequence: TGCGCCAGCAGCTTGGAATCGGGACTAGCGGGGAATGAGCAGTTCTTC. It codes for CASSLESGLAGNEQFF.

The chain is built from TRBV4-1 and TRBJ1-3; a weak D match, TRBD1 (6 bases). CDR3 size: 17 residues. Germline CDR1 reads MGHRA; CDR2 reads YSYEKL. Trimming shortened V by 0 bases and J by 3 bases, and 15 bases separated the two germline ends. The CDR3: CASSQEGRGRVGNTIYF. The CDR3, as DNA: TGCGCCAGCAGCCAAGAAGGCAGGGGAAGGGTTGGAAACACCATATATTTT.